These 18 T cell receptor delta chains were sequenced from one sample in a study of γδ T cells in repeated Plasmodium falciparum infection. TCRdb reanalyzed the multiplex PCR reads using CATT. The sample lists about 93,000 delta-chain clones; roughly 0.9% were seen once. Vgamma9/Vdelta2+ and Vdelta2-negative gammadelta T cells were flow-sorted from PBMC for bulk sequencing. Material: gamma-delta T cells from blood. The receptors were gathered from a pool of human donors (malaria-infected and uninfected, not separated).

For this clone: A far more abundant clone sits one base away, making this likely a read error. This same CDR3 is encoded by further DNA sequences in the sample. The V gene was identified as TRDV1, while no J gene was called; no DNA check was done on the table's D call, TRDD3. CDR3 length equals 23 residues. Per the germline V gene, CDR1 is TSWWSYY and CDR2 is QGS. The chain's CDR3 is CALGELGRETYWGILSLTAQLFF. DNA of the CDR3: TGTGCTCTTGGGGAACTAGGTAGGGAGACCTACTGGGGGATACTCTCTTTGACAGCACAACTCTTTTTT.

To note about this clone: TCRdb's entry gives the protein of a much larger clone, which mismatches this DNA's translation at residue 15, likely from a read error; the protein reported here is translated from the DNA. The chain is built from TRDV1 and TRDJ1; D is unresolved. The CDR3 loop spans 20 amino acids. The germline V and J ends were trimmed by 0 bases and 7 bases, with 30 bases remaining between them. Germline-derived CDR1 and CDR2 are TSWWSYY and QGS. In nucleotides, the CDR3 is TGTGCTCTTGGGGAACTCTCTACACTATACCCTTGTAGTACTAGGACTAAACTCATCTTT. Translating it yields CALGELSTLYPCSTRTKLIF.

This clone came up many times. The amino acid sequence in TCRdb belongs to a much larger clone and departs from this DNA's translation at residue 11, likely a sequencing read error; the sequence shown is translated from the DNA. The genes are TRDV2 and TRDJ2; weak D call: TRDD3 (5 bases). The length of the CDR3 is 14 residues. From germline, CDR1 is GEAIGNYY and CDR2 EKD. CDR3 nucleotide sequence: TGTGCCTGTGACCCAATACGGAGAAGAGCACGACTCTTCTTT. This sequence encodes CACDPIRRRARLFF.

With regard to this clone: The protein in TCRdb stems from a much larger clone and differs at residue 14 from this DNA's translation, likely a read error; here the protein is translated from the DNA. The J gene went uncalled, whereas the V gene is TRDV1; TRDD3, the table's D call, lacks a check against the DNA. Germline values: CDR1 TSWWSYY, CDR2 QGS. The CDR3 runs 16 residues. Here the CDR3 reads CALGAPGWVITDKPIF. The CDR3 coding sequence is TGTGCTCTTGGGGCTCCTGGCTGGGTAATCACCGATAAACCCATCTTT.

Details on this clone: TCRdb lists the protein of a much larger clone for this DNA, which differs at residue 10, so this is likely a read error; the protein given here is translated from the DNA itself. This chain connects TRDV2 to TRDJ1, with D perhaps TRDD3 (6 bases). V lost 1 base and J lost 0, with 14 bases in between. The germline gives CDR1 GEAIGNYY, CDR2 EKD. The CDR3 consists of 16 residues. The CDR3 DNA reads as TGTGCCTGTGACACGGTGGGAGGGGGACACACCGATAAACTCATCTTT. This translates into CACDTVGGGHTDKLIF.

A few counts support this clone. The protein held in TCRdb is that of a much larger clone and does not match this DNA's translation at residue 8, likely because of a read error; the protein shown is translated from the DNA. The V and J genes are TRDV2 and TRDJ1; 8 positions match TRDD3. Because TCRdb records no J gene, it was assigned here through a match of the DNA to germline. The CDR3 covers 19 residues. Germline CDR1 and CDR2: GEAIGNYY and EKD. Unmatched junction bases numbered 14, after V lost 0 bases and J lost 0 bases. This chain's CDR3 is CACDTVSSTGGPYTDKLIF. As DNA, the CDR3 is TGTGCCTGTGACACCGTCTCTTCTACTGGGGGTCCGTACACCGATAAACTCATCTTT.

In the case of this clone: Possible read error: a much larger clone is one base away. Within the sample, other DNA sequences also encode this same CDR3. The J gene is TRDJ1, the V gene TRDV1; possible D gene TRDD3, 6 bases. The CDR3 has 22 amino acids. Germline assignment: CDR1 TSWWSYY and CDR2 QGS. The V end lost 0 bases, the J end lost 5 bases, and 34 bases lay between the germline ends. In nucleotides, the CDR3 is TGTGCTCTTGGGGAACTTTCTACGATGGCGAGTCTGGGGTCTCCATCTGGAGATAAACTCATCTTT. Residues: CALGELSTMASLGSPSGDKLIF.

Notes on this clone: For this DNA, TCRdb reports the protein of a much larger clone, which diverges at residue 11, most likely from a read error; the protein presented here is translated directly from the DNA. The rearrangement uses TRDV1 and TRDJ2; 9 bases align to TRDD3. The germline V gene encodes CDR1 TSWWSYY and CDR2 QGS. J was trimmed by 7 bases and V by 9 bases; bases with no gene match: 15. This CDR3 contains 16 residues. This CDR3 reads CALKTGGDTLIAQLFF. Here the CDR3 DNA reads TGTGCTCTCAAGACGGGTGGGGATACGTTAATAGCACAACTCTTCTTT.

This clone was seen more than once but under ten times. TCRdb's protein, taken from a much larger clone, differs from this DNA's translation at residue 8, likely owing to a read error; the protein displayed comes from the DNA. The CDR3 is CASFLETRYWGIRVGGPDKLIF. CDR3 coding DNA: TGTGCTTCCTTCCTAGAAACCCGTTACTGGGGGATACGCGTAGGGGGTCCCGATAAACTCATCTTT. The rearrangement joins TRAV38-2/DV8 to TRDJ1; 13 bases are a match to TRDD3. No J segment appears in TCRdb, so it was assigned here by matching the sequence to germline. V lost 9 bases, J lost 3 bases, and 29 bases stayed unmatched. The length of the CDR3 is 22 residues. Germline V gene lookup returns CDR1 TSESDYY and CDR2 QEAYKQQN.

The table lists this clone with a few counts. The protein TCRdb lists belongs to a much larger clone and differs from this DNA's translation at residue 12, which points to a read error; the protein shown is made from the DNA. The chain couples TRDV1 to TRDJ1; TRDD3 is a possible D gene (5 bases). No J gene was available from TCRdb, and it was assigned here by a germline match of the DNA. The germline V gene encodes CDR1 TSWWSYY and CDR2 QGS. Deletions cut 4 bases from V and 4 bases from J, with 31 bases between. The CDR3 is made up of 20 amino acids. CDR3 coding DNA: TGTGCTCTTGGGGCCCTCCGAAGAGAACTAGCAGGGGGTTACAGCGATAAACTCATCTTT. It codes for CALGALRRELAGGYSDKLIF.

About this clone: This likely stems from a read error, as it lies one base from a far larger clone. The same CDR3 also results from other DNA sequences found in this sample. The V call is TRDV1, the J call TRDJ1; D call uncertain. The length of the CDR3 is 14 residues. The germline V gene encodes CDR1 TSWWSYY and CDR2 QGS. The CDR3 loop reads CALGELPNTDKLIF. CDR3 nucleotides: TGTGCTCTTGGAGAACTCCCGAACACCGATAAACTCATCTTT.

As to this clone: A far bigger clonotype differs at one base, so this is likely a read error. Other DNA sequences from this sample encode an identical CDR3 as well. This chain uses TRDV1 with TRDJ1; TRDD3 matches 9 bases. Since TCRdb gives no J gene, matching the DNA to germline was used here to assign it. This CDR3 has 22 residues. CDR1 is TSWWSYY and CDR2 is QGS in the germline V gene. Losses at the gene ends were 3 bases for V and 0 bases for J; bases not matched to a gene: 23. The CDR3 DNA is TGTGCTCTTGGGGAGCTAGTCTTAGTGTTGGGGATACGTGGATTTTACACCGATAAACTCATCTTT. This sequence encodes CALGELVLVLGIRGFYTDKLIF.

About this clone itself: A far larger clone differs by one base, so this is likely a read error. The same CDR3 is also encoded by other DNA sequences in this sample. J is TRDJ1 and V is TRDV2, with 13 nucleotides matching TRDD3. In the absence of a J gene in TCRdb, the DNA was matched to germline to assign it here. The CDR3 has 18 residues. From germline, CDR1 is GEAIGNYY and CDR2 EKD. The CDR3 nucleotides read TGTGCCTGTGACACTTTACTGGGGGATACGCGGTACACAGATAAACTCATCTTT. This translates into CACDTLLGDTRYTDKLIF.

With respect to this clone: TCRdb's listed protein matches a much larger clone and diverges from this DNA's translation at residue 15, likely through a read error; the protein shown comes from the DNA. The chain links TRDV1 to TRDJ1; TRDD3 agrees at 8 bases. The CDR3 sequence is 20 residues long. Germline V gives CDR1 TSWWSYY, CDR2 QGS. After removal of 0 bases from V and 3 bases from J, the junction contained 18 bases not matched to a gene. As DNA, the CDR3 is TGTGCTCTTGGGGAACTCCCCGGGGCCGCTGGGGGACGATACGCCGATAAACTCATCTTT. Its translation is CALGELPGAAGGRYADKLIF.

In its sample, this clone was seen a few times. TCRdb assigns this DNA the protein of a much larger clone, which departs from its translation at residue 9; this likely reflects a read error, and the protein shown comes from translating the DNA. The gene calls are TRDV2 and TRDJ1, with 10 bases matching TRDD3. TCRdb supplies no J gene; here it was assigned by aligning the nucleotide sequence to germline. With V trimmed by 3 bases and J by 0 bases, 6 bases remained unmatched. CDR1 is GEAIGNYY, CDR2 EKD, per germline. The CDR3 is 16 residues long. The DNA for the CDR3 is TGTGCCTGTGACCCTCTGGGGGATATGTACACCGATAAACTCATCTTT. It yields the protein CACDPLGDMYTDKLIF.

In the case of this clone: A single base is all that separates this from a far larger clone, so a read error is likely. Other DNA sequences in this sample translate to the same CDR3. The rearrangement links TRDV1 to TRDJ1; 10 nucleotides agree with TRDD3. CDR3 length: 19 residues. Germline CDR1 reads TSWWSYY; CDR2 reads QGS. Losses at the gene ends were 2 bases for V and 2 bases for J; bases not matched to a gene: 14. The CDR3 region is CALGERMGDTHGGTDKLIF. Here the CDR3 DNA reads TGTGCTCTTGGGGAAAGGATGGGGGATACTCACGGCGGGACCGATAAACTCATCTTT.

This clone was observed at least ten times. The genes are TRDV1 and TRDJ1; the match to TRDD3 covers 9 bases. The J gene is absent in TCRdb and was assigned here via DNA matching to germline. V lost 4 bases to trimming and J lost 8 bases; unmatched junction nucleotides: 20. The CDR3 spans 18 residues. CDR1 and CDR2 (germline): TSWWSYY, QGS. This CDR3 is CALGGPPGDTLRSIKLIF. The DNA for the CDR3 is TGTGCTCTTGGGGGCCCACCGGGGGATACTCTTAGGTCCATAAAACTCATCTTT.

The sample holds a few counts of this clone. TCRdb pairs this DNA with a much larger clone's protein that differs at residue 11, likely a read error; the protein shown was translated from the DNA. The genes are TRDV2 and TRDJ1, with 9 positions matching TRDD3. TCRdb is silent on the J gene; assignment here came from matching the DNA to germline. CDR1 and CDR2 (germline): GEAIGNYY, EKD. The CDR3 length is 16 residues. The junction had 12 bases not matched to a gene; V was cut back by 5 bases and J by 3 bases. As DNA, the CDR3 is TGTGCCTGTGTCAGTACTGGGGGAGCGTACGCCGATAAACTCATCTTT. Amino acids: CACVSTGGAYADKLIF.